Below, 8 T cell receptor beta chains from the same sample are listed, as sequenced in a study of T-cell reconstitution after alpha-beta-depleted transplantation in children. Unique molecular identifiers were incorporated during preparation of the TCRbeta library. TCRdb reprocessed the PCR reads via MiXCR and lists one record per CDR3 protein. The table lists a few hundred thousand distinct CDR3 sequences, around 15% of them singletons, with 29% in the top ten. This specimen consisted of PBMCs, mostly from graft donor cells, obtained 360 days after TCRalphabeta/CD19-depleted stem cell transplant. The receptor set was obtained from a boy younger than two who had a stem cell transplant for Wiskott-Aldrich syndrome, so the T cells may come from the graft donor.

This chain uses TRBV20-1 with TRBJ2-2; possibly TRBD1 for D (5 bases). This CDR3 contains 13 residues. Germline V gene sequence: CDR1 DFQATT, CDR2 SNEGSKA (reference sequence). V was shortened by 6 bases and J by 5 bases, with 13 bases between the two germline ends. In nucleotides, the CDR3 is TGCAGTGCAAGAAAGCAGGGAACCGGGGAGCTGTTTTTT. It yields the protein CSARKQGTGELFF.

This clonotype was counted at least ten times. The rearrangement joins TRBV5-1 to TRBJ2-5; D possibly corresponds to TRBD1 (6 bases). The CDR3 spans 13 residues. V was trimmed by 4 bases and J by 2 bases, leaving 9 bases between them. Germline loops: CDR1 SGHRS, CDR2 YFSETQ. The CDR3 DNA follows: TGCGCCAGCAGCCGGACAGAACAAGAGACCCAGTACTTC. As protein: CASSRTEQETQYF.

The rearrangement uses TRBV12-3 or TRBV12-4 and TRBJ1-2; no clear D. The CDR3 has 13 amino acids. Between the trimmed V and J ends, which lost 3 bases and 5 bases, there was a span of 10 bases. Written as DNA, the CDR3 is TGTGCCAGCAGTTTCGGTCGGATTTATGGCTACACCTTC. The encoded protein is CASSFGRIYGYTF.

V is TRBV20-1 and J is TRBJ2-2; no clear D. V was pared by 3 bases and J by 0 bases, with 8 bases between. Germline-derived CDR1 and CDR2 are DFQATT and SNEGSKA (reference sequence). There are 14 residues in the CDR3. In DNA, the CDR3 is TGCAGTGCTAGGCTAGGAGCGAACACCGGGGAGCTGTTTTTT. This translates into CSARLGANTGELFF.

This clonotype has only a few counts. The V and J genes are TRBV10-3 and TRBJ2-3; D is possibly TRBD2 (7 bases). Germline V gene data show CDR1 as ENHRY and CDR2 as SYGVKD. The V and J ends lost 3 bases and 2 bases respectively, with 18 bases between them. The CDR3 covers 17 residues. The CDR3 region is CAISDTFKGGVTDTQYF. The CDR3 nucleotides read TGTGCCATCAGTGACACTTTTAAGGGGGGGGTCACAGATACGCAGTATTTT.

This clonotype has just a few counts. V and J are TRBV5-1 and TRBJ1-1; maybe TRBD1 (5 bases). The CDR3 contains 15 residues. Trimming left V 0 bases short and J 6 bases short, with 15 bases between. Germline V gives CDR1 SGHRS, CDR2 YFSETQ. The CDR3 DNA reads as TGCGCCAGCAGCTTGGCTTCGGGGGAATGGGCTGAAGCTTTCTTT. This codes for CASSLASGEWAEAFF.

The chain uses TRBV10-3 and TRBJ2-7; 10 bases are a match to TRBD2. V gave up 4 bases and J gave up 1 base; unmatched junction bases: 7. CDR1 is ENHRY and CDR2 is SYGVKD in the germline V gene. The CDR3 has 16 amino acids. The CDR3 here is CAISGSGTSVSYEQYF. In nucleotides, the CDR3 is TGTGCCATCAGTGGATCCGGGACTAGCGTTTCCTACGAGCAGTACTTC.

This clonotype was recorded many times. The chain uses TRBV29-1 and TRBJ2-3, with 12 bases that match TRBD2. This CDR3 is built from 18 residues. Trimming cost V 4 bases and J 2 bases; bases outside gene matches: 13. Germline assignment: CDR1 SQVTM and CDR2 ANQGSEA. The CDR3 coding sequence is TGCAGCGTTGTTGCTAGCGGGGGGGCTTTCGAGAACACAGATACGCAGTATTTT. Translating gives CSVVASGGAFENTDTQYF.